The next 10 T cell receptor beta chains were all read from a single sample in a study of blood T cell repertoires in COVID-19. Method: immunoSEQ multiplex PCR; TCRdb's copy keeps in-frame clones and lacks some. The profile shows more than 90,000 clones, less than 85% of them singletons. Input material: peripheral blood. All receptors derive from a man in his fifties or sixties with acute or convalescent COVID-19.

This chain links TRBV4-1 with TRBJ2-2, with 8 bases aligning to TRBD1. V trimming: 4 bases; J trimming: 4 bases; junction bases outside the gene matches: 17. In germline, CDR1 is MGHRA, CDR2 YSYEKL. The CDR3 is 19 amino acids. The CDR3 region has the DNA TGCGCCAGCAGCCGGTCCACCGCCGGGACAGGACTTCCCACCGGGGAGCTGTTTTTT. Protein: CASSRSTAGTGLPTGELFF.

This clone occurred once. The V and J genes are TRBV20-1 and TRBJ1-1; D gene uncertain. The CDR3 is 11 residues long. The V end lost 4 bases, the J end lost 6 bases, and 9 bases lay between the germline ends. CDR1 is DFQATT, CDR2 SNEGSKA, per germline (reference sequence). The CDR3 sequence is CSAKRAPEAFF. The CDR3, as DNA: TGCAGTGCTAAGCGGGCCCCTGAAGCTTTCTTT.

This chain joins TRBV19 and TRBJ2-5; 7 bases map to TRBD1. With 6 bases clipped from V and 5 bases from J, the junction kept 9 bases outside the gene matches. The CDR3 extends over 14 amino acids. The germline gives CDR1 LNHDA, CDR2 SQIVND (reference sequence). CDR3: CASSSTGFRETQYF. Here the CDR3 DNA reads TGTGCCAGTAGCTCGACAGGGTTTAGGGAGACCCAGTACTTC. The entire variable domain, with the rest obtained from reference TRBV19 and TRBJ2-5, is as follows: DGGITQSPKYLFRKEGQNVTLSCEQNLNHDAMYWYRQDPGQGLRLIYYSQIVNDFQKGDIAEGYSVSREKKESFPLTVTSAQKNPTAFYLCASSSTGFRETQYFGPGTRLLVL.

V is TRBV19 and J is TRBJ1-5, with 7 positions matching TRBD1. This CDR3 is built from 16 residues. V shed 3 bases and J 5 bases; nucleotides not matched to a gene: 10. Germline V CDR1 and CDR2: LNHDA, SQIVND (reference sequence). This chain's CDR3 is CASSMAPGRGDQPQHF. CDR3 coding DNA: TGTGCCAGTAGTATGGCCCCCGGCAGGGGGGATCAGCCCCAGCATTTT.

As DNA, the CDR3 is TGTGCCAGTAGTATTCTTGGAGGGAGGGCCGCCTACAATGAGCAGTTCTTC. Its translation is CASSILGGRAAYNEQFF. The chain combines TRBV19 with TRBJ2-1; 7 nucleotides match TRBD2. CDR1 and CDR2 (germline): LNHDA, SQIVND (reference sequence). The V segment lost 3 bases and the J segment 2 bases; nucleotides outside the gene matches: 10. CDR3 length: 17 residues.

In its sample, this clone was seen a few times. Other DNA sequences of this sample code for an identical CDR3. CDR3 sequence (DNA): TGTGCCAGCAGTTACTCGACAGGGAACACTGAAGCTTTCTTT. Translation gives CASSYSTGNTEAFF. The V and J genes are TRBV6-5 and TRBJ1-1; D might be TRBD1 (6 bases). The CDR3 totals 14 residues. V lost 0 bases and J 1 base, leaving 6 bases between the germline ends. Germline lookup yields CDR1 MNHEY and CDR2 SVGAGI.

The chain uses TRBV6-5 and TRBJ1-3; a possible D gene is TRBD1 (5 bases). Germline V gene lookup returns CDR1 MNHEY and CDR2 SVGAGI. This CDR3 has 14 residues. V was pared by 6 bases and J by 0 bases, with 9 bases between. CDR3 DNA sequence: TGTGCCAGCAGGGGACTGTTCTCTGGAAACACCATATATTTT. It yields the protein CASRGLFSGNTIYF.

The chain employs TRBV30 and TRBJ1-1; D is unclear. Germline loops: CDR1 GTSNPN, CDR2 SVGIG (reference sequence). The CDR3 totals 12 residues. Deletions cut 2 bases from V and 3 bases from J, with 7 bases between. In DNA form, the CDR3 reads TGTGCCTGGAGTCGGTTGGACACTGAAGCTTTCTTT. Translation gives CAWSRLDTEAFF.

V usage is TRBV5-1 and J usage is TRBJ2-4; 13 nucleotides line up with TRBD2. V shed 3 bases, J shed 6 bases, and the junction held 9 bases outside the gene matches. Germline CDR1 and CDR2: SGHRS and YFSETQ. This CDR3 has 17 residues. The CDR3 DNA reads as TGCGCCAGCAGCTCCGGACTAGCGGGAGTACGAGGAAACATTCAGTACTTC. Translating gives CASSSGLAGVRGNIQYF.

The chain is built from TRBV7-9 and TRBJ1-2, with a possible D match to TRBD1 (6 bases). The germline V gene has CDR1 SEHNR and CDR2 FQNEAQ (reference sequence). V lost 1 base and J 3 bases, leaving 9 bases between the germline ends. This CDR3 region has 14 residues. The CDR3 loop is CASSLGGQDYGYTF. The CDR3 region has the DNA TGTGCCAGCAGCTTAGGGGGGCAGGACTATGGCTACACCTTC.